The source of this T cell receptor beta chain is a study of T cells in Graves' hyperthyroidism and ophthalmopathy. Amplified TCR beta CDR3 regions derived from RNA transcripts. A set of HTBI primers served as the primers for a first-round RT-PCR of the TCR CDR3. TCRdb re-called the multiplex PCR reads with MiXCR, one entry per CDR3 protein. The sample consists of under 350,000 distinct CDR3 sequences, around 20% of them appearing once. Whole-study results and caveats: Most thyroid clonotypes expanded above 0.001 were also detected in blood. Classification by a 13 V-J model distinguished ophthalmopathy from stable hyperthyroidism.

Each patient was aged 18 to 65 and had newly diagnosed hyperthyroidism of under 2 months' duration. Note on this clonotype: The antigen is not known.

With 6 bases removed from V and 0 bases from J, the gap between germline ends came to 11 bases. Germline loops: CDR1 MNHEY, CDR2 SMNVEV (reference sequence). The CDR3 consists of 14 residues. What was sequenced was blood. The chain couples TRBV27 to TRBJ1-1; D call uncertain. The receptor was derived from a woman aged 45 to 65 with Graves' hyperthyroidism. The CDR3 region is CASSPRSLNTEAFF. CDR3 DNA: TGTGCCAGCAGCCCCAGGAGTTTGAACACTGAAGCTTTCTTT.